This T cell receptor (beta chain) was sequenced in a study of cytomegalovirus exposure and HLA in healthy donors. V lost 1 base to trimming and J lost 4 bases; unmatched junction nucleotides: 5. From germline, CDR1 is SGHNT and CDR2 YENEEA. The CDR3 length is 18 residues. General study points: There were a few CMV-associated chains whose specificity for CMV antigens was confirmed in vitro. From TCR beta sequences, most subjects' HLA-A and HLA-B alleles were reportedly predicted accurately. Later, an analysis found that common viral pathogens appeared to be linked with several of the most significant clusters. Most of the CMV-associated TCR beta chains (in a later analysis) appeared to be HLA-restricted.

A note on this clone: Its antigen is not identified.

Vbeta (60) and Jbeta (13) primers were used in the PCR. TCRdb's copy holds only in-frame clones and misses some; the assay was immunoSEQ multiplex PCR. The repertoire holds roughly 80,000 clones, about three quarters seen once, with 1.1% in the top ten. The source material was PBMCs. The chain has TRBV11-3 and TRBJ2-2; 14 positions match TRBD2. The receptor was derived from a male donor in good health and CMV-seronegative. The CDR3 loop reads CASSLGTSGGQVTGELFF. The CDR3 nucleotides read TGTGCCAGCAGCTTAGGGACTAGCGGGGGGCAGGTCACCGGGGAGCTGTTTTTT.